The next 8 T cell receptor beta chains were all read from a single sample in a study of Tregs in tolerant kidney transplant recipients (dated 2019 in TCRdb). The library was generated by the immunoSEQ multiplex PCR assay. Imported from immuneACCESS, the table was reduced by TCRdb to in-frame sequences with V and J called. These copies leave out some clones; in studies compared against another copy, an unresolved V gene accounts for under half, and the cause of the remainder is not known. The sample table records approximately 43,000 clones; more than 80% of these occur just once. In total, the top ten clones hold about 0.7% of the sample. The sequenced material came from Tregs from blood. The receptors shown here come from a human donor in good health.

The V gene is TRBV4-1, the J gene TRBJ2-7; D ambiguous. The germline CDR1 and CDR2 sequences are MGHRA and YSYEKL. Trimming took 0 bases from V and 2 from J, leaving 14 bases between them. The CDR3 is 16 residues long. CDR3 bases: TGCGCCAGCAGCCAAGATGATCGCCCTTTTACCTACGAGCAGTACTTC. This codes for CASSQDDRPFTYEQYF.

The V call is TRBV5-1, the J call TRBJ2-7; D may be TRBD2 (6 bases). The CDR3 has 16 residues. With 0 bases removed from V and 4 bases from J, the gap between germline ends came to 17 bases. Germline loops: CDR1 SGHRS, CDR2 YFSETQ. The CDR3 loop reads CASSLGPGGDGYEQYF. CDR3 in DNA: TGCGCCAGCAGCTTGGGGCCTGGCGGGGATGGGTACGAGCAGTACTTC.

The chain has TRBV7-9 and TRBJ2-1; 8 nucleotides agree with TRBD1. The CDR3 spans 17 residues. Germline CDR1 is SEHNR and CDR2 is FQNEAQ (reference sequence). The ends lost 3 bases at V and 6 bases at J; junction bases unmatched: 13. The chain's CDR3 is CASSFRRETGTGNEQFF. The CDR3 DNA reads as TGTGCCAGCAGCTTTAGAAGGGAGACAGGGACAGGCAATGAGCAGTTCTTC.

The gene calls are TRBV5-4 and TRBJ1-1; D gene uncertain. CDR3 size: 13 residues. V lost 4 bases, J lost 1 base, and 8 bases lay in between. In germline, CDR1 is SGHNT, CDR2 YYREEE (reference sequence). CDR3: CASSEAPNTEAFF. CDR3 nucleotide sequence: TGTGCCAGCAGCGAGGCACCGAACACTGAAGCTTTCTTT.

The chain has TRBV5-6 and TRBJ2-7; D is perhaps TRBD1 or TRBD2 (5 bases each). The CDR3 covers 15 residues. Germline CDR1 and CDR2: SGHDT and YYEEEE. Trimming removed 4 bases at V and 2 bases at J, with 16 bases between. The CDR3 is CASSGAARGTYEQYF. For the CDR3, the DNA is TGTGCCAGCAGCGGGGCAGCCAGAGGGACCTACGAGCAGTACTTC. Based on the CDR3 plus reference TRBV5-6 and TRBJ2-7, the full variable domain is DAGVTQSPTHLIKTRGQQVTLRCSPKSGHDTVSWYQQALGQGPQFIFQYYEEEERQRGNFPDRFSGHQFPNYSSELNVNALLLGDSALYLCASSGAARGTYEQYFGPGTRLTVT.

The V and J genes are TRBV29-1 and TRBJ1-2; the D is unclear. Germline CDR1 is SQVTM and CDR2 is ANQGSEA. V lost 3 bases, J lost 0 bases, and 5 bases lay in between. CDR3 length: 12 amino acids. The CDR3 DNA reads TGCAGCGTTGAGGATTCTAACTATGGCTACACCTTC. The encoded protein is CSVEDSNYGYTF. The variable domain in full, completed from reference TRBV29-1 and TRBJ1-2, reads SAVISQKPSRDICQRGTSLTIQCQVDSQVTMMFWYRQQPGQSLTLIATANQGSEATYESGFVIDKFPISRPNLTFSTLTVSNMSPEDSSIYLCSVEDSNYGYTFGSGTRLTVV.

The genes are TRBV15 and TRBJ1-2; D gene unclear. Germline V CDR1 and CDR2: LNHNV, YYDKDF (reference sequence). The CDR3 runs 13 residues. The V gene lost 1 base and the J gene lost 7 bases, with 10 bases spanning the gap. The CDR3 nucleotides read TGTGCCACCAGCAGAGTTGCACGTGGTGGCTACACCTTC. As protein: CATSRVARGGYTF.

V usage is TRBV7-9 and J usage is TRBJ2-1; D is possibly TRBD1 (6 bases). Trimming took off 8 bases at V and 7 bases at J, with 21 bases between the two ends. The CDR3 is 15 amino acids. The V gene's germline CDR1 is SEHNR and CDR2 FQNEAQ (reference sequence). CDR3 DNA sequence: TGTGCCAGCGGCCTAGGGGGAGTTTCAATAAATGAGCAGTTCTTC. It codes for CASGLGGVSINEQFF.